Listed here is a single T cell receptor beta chain. Its antigen remains unidentified. This specimen belongs to a study of OX40 agonist ivuxolimab in advanced cancers. About the study: It was permissible to have had prior anti-PD-1, anti-PD-L1 or anti-CTLA-4 therapy, and around 40% had some. Two cutaneous melanoma patients and one hepatocellular carcinoma patient, three in all, had partial responses.

Produced via immunoSEQ multiplex PCR; TCRdb's table is partial and in-frame only. The sample gives 77,000 or so clones, roughly 87% of which show up once; about 1.8% is in the top ten. The timepoints at which blood was sampled were baseline, cycle 4 day 1, and cycle 7 day 1. The CDR3 is 14 residues long. V lost 1 base and J lost 4; bases outside the gene matches: 4. Germline V gene lookup returns CDR1 MGHDK and CDR2 SYGVNS. The study's findings and limits: Undetermined was the antigen specificity of the expanded peripheral T cells.

The sequenced sample was CD4+ or CD8+ T cells sorted from blood, obtained in a trial of the OX40 agonist ivuxolimab. J is TRBJ2-7 and V is TRBV25-1; 7 positions agree with TRBD1. The clonotype originates from an adult with an advanced solid tumor such as melanoma, head and neck, liver or kidney cancer. The CDR3 nucleotides are TGTGCCAGCAGTGAATCAGGACAGGCATACGAGCAGTACTTC. Residues: CASSESGQAYEQYF.